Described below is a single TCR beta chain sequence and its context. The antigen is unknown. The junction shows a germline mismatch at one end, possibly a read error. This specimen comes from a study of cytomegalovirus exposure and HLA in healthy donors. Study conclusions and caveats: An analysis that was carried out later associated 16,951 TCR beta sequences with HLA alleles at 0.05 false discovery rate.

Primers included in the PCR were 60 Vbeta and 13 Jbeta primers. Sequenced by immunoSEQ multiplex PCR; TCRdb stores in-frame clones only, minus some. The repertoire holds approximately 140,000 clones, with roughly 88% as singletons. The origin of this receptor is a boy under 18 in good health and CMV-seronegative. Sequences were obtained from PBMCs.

CDR3 loop: CSSSLAGLRGIGTEAFF. The CDR3 DNA reads TGTTCCAGCAGCTTAGCGGGGCTTAGGGGGATCGGCACTGAAGCTTTCTTT. The chain is built from TRBV7-9 and TRBJ1-1; a possible D gene is TRBD1 (6 bases). This CDR3 comprises 17 residues. Germline CDR1 reads SEHNR; CDR2 reads FQNEAQ (reference sequence). Full variable domain (outside the CDR3, taken from reference TRBV7-9 and TRBJ1-1): DTGVSQNPRHKITKRGQNVTFRCDPISEHNRLYWYRQTLGQGPEFLTYFQNEAQLEKSRLLSDRFSAERPKGSFSTLEIQRTEQGDSAMYLCSSSLAGLRGIGTEAFFGQGTRLTVV.